The 27 T cell receptor beta chains in this list originate from one sample, sequenced in a study of T cells after posttransplantation cyclophosphamide. Using immunoSEQ multiplex PCR, the repertoire was profiled, and TCRdb retains in-frame clones only, with some absent. There are about 9,800 clones in the sample; approximately 88% occur only once, and approximately 4% lies in the top ten. Controls had myeloablative marrow grafts with methotrexate and calcineurin inhibitor, sampled at 1 year. Sequenced material: PBMCs, taken 420 to 450 days after allogeneic stem cell transplant with calcineurin inhibitor and methotrexate. These receptors were obtained from a male patient in his fifties who received an allogeneic stem cell transplant from an unrelated donor, was CMV-positive, and had chronic GVHD only. Some T cells may possibly be graft donor cells.

This rearrangement joins TRBV15 to TRBJ1-1; the D is unclear. V was cut by 0 bases and J by 5 bases, with 13 bases left in between. This CDR3 contains 15 residues. CDR1 and CDR2 from the germline V gene are LNHNV and YYDKDF (reference sequence). CDR3 bases: TGTGCCACCAGCAGAGATCGTGGTGGCGGGACTGAAGCTTTCTTT. Amino acid sequence: CATSRDRGGGTEAFF.

This sequence joins TRBV14 and TRBJ2-7; TRBD2 matches at 14 bases. Germline V gene data show CDR1 as SGHDN and CDR2 as FVKESK. Trimming cost V 4 bases and J 5 bases; bases outside gene matches: 4. This CDR3 has 15 amino acids. The CDR3 reads CASSPGLAGGHEQYF. CDR3 nucleotides: TGTGCCAGCAGCCCAGGACTAGCGGGAGGACACGAGCAGTACTTC.

The J gene is TRBJ2-3, the V gene TRBV7-2; 7 bases map to TRBD2. In germline, CDR1 is SGHTA, CDR2 FQGNSA. The V and J ends lost 3 bases and 5 bases, in that order; junction bases with no gene match: 11. The length of the CDR3 is 16 residues. The CDR3 protein is CASSLFSGPLRDTQYF. The CDR3 DNA is TGTGCCAGCAGCTTGTTTAGCGGGCCACTTAGAGATACGCAGTATTTT.

The chain couples TRBV19 to TRBJ2-1, with TRBD2 identical over 7 bases. Germline V lookup: CDR1 LNHDA, CDR2 SQIVND (reference sequence). This CDR3 has 13 amino acids. The trim removed 5 bases at V and 7 bases at J, leaving 5 bases unmatched. The CDR3 loop is CASSWDYRNEQFF. The CDR3 nucleotides are TGTGCCAGTAGTTGGGACTATCGGAATGAGCAGTTCTTC.

The rearrangement links TRBV6-5 to TRBJ2-5, with D unresolved. V was trimmed by 5 bases and J by 7 bases, leaving 8 bases between them. The CDR3 has 11 residues. Germline CDR1 is MNHEY and CDR2 is SVGAGI. CDR3 protein: CASSTERTQYF. The CDR3 region has the DNA TGTGCCAGCAGTACTGAACGGACCCAGTACTTC.

The chain joins TRBV6-5 to TRBJ2-7; no reliable D call. V lost 3 bases, J lost 3 bases, and 12 bases lay in between. Germline V gene data show CDR1 as MNHEY and CDR2 as SVGAGI. The CDR3 consists of 14 residues. The CDR3 bases are TGTGCCAGCAGTTATGGCGGCAGATACTACGAGCAGTACTTC. Translating gives CASSYGGRYYEQYF.

This chain uses TRBV5-6 with TRBJ2-1; TRBD2 matches 7 bases. The length of the CDR3 is 14 residues. The V gene end was trimmed by 4 bases and the J gene end by 3 bases; junction bases not matched to a gene: 4. Germline V lookup: CDR1 SGHDT, CDR2 YYEEEE. This CDR3 is CASSAGEDYNEQFF. CDR3 in DNA: TGTGCCAGCAGCGCGGGAGAGGACTACAATGAGCAGTTCTTC.

The rearrangement uses TRBV6-4 and TRBJ2-2; D is unresolved. With 0 bases removed from V and 1 base from J, the gap between germline ends came to 6 bases. Germline CDR1 is MRHNA and CDR2 is SNTAGT. The CDR3 is 15 amino acids. The CDR3 region has the DNA TGTGCCAGCAGTGACTCGTATAGGAACACCGGGGAGCTGTTTTTT. Its translation is CASSDSYRNTGELFF.

V and J are TRBV6-1 and TRBJ2-5; 9 bases align to TRBD2. CDR3 length: 15 residues. Germline V gives CDR1 MNHNS, CDR2 SASEGT. Losses at the gene ends were 8 bases for V and 0 bases for J; bases not matched to a gene: 7. In DNA form, the CDR3 reads TGTGCCAGCGGGCAGACTAGCGGTTACCAAGAGACCCAGTACTTC. It codes for CASGQTSGYQETQYF.

V and J are TRBV28 and TRBJ2-1, with D tentatively TRBD2 (5 bases). The CDR3 covers 14 residues. The V end was cut by 5 bases, the J end by 8 bases, with 16 bases between. Germline CDR1 reads MDHEN; CDR2 reads SYDVKM. CDR3 amino acids: CASSTSTWGDEQFF. The CDR3 nucleotides read TGTGCCAGCAGTACTTCCACTTGGGGAGATGAGCAGTTCTTC.

The rearrangement links TRBV11-2 to TRBJ2-1; TRBD2 matches at 11 bases. J lost 6 bases, V lost 5 bases, and 6 bases had no gene match. CDR1 and CDR2 from the germline V gene are SGHAT and FQNNGV. This CDR3 has 15 residues. CDR3 bases: TGTGCCAGCAGCCTAGGACTAGCGGGCCTCAATGAGCAGTTCTTC. Protein: CASSLGLAGLNEQFF.

This rearrangement joins TRBV14 to TRBJ2-1; TRBD2 agrees at 10 bases. The trim removed 1 base at V and 0 bases at J, leaving 9 bases unmatched. The CDR3 is 19 residues long. Germline assignment: CDR1 SGHDN and CDR2 FVKESK. DNA of the CDR3: TGTGCCAGCAGCCAAGGGGCTAGCGGGGGAATTAGCTCCTACAATGAGCAGTTCTTC. It encodes CASSQGASGGISSYNEQFF. The whole variable domain, filled in from reference TRBV14 and TRBJ2-1, reads EAGVTQFPSHSVIEKGQTVTLRCDPISGHDNLYWYRRVMGKEIKFLLHFVKESKQDESGMPNNRFLAERTGGTYSTLKVQPAELEDSGVYFCASSQGASGGISSYNEQFFGPGTRLTVL.

The J gene is TRBJ1-2, the V gene TRBV2, with D tentatively TRBD1 (5 bases). Germline lookup yields CDR1 SNHLY and CDR2 FYNNEI. CDR3 length: 14 amino acids. The V end lost 2 bases, the J end lost 1 base, and 8 bases lay between the germline ends. This CDR3 reads CASSEQGINYGYTF. As DNA, the CDR3 is TGTGCCAGCAGTGAACAGGGAATTAACTATGGCTACACCTTC.

V and J are TRBV5-6 and TRBJ2-3; weak D call: TRBD1 (6 bases). The germline V gene encodes CDR1 SGHDT and CDR2 YYEEEE. Trimming took 4 bases from V and 2 from J, leaving 20 bases between them. This CDR3 region has 17 residues. The CDR3 here is CASSSGQILLHTDTQYF. The CDR3 DNA is TGTGCCAGCAGCAGCGGACAGATCCTACTCCACACAGATACGCAGTATTTT.

J is TRBJ2-1 and V is TRBV4-2; D gene uncertain. The CDR3 contains 13 residues. Germline CDR1 is LGHNA and CDR2 is YNFKEQ. With 1 base removed from V and 6 bases from J, the gap between germline ends came to 7 bases. CDR3 nucleotides: TGTGCCAGCAGCCAAGGGAGCCGCAATGAGCAGTTCTTC. Translation gives CASSQGSRNEQFF.

This clone was observed a handful of times. This chain joins TRBV18 and TRBJ1-4; D gene ambiguous. The CDR3 is made up of 15 amino acids. V shed 0 bases and J shed 5 bases, with 10 bases lying between them. CDR1 and CDR2 from the germline V gene are KGHSH and LQKENI. The CDR3 DNA reads TGTGCCAGCTCACCACCAGAGGGCCCCAATGAAAAACTGTTTTTT. This codes for CASSPPEGPNEKLFF.

The rearrangement joins TRBV13 to TRBJ2-2; tentative D call: TRBD2 (5 bases). V lost 3 bases and J 6 bases, leaving 14 bases between the germline ends. Germline V gives CDR1 PRHDT, CDR2 FYEKMQ (reference sequence). The CDR3 sequence is 15 residues long. The CDR3 DNA sequence: TGTGCCAGCAGCTTTGGGAAGGGAGCGGCCGGGGAGCTGTTTTTT. This gives the protein CASSFGKGAAGELFF.

The chain has TRBV7-2 and TRBJ2-1; 8 bases fit TRBD2. The CDR3 has 16 residues. The germline V gene has CDR1 SGHTA and CDR2 FQGNSA. The J segment lost 6 bases and the V segment lost 0 bases, leaving 7 bases of the junction unmatched. DNA for the CDR3: TGTGCCAGCAGCTTAGCTTTAAGTAGCGGGGTCAATGAGCAGTTCTTC. It yields the protein CASSLALSSGVNEQFF.

The rearrangement uses TRBV7-6 and TRBJ2-3; perhaps TRBD1 as D (5 bases). The CDR3 extends over 14 amino acids. CDR1 and CDR2 (germline): SGHVS, FNYEAQ. Trimming left V 1 base short and J 6 bases short, with 11 bases between. Written as DNA, the CDR3 is TGTGCCAGCAGCTTAGAGGTTCCAGGGGATACGCAGTATTTT. Translated, it gives CASSLEVPGDTQYF.

This rearrangement joins TRBV5-1 to TRBJ2-4; 14 nucleotides agree with TRBD2. V lost 3 bases, J lost 3 bases, and 8 bases stayed unmatched. Germline-derived CDR1 and CDR2 are SGHRS and YFSETQ. CDR3 length: 18 residues. The CDR3 DNA sequence: TGCGCCAGCAGCTCCCCGGGACTAGCGGGGGACGACAAAAACATTCAGTACTTC. Amino acids: CASSSPGLAGDDKNIQYF.

V and J are TRBV7-2 and TRBJ2-5; D may be TRBD1 (6 bases). Germline-derived CDR1 and CDR2 are SGHTA and FQGNSA. Trimming took off 1 base at V and 7 bases at J, with 16 bases between the two ends. The CDR3 length is 15 residues. CDR3 loop: CASSLVLGAPGTQYF. The CDR3 nucleotides are TGTGCCAGCAGCTTAGTGTTGGGGGCGCCGGGGACCCAGTACTTC.

V usage is TRBV5-6 and J usage is TRBJ2-1; 14 positions match TRBD2. This CDR3 has 17 amino acids. Germline CDR1 and CDR2: SGHDT and YYEEEE. V gave up 0 bases and J gave up 10 bases; unmatched junction bases: 9. Here the CDR3 reads CASSLEWGLAGDEEQFF. In nucleotides, the CDR3 is TGTGCCAGCAGCTTGGAGTGGGGACTAGCGGGAGACGAGGAGCAGTTCTTC.

The table lists this clone with a count of one. The chain is built from TRBV14 and TRBJ2-7; the match to TRBD1 covers 10 bases. Per germline, CDR1 SGHDN and CDR2 FVKESK. The CDR3 consists of 15 residues. With 1 base clipped from V and 9 bases from J, the junction kept 9 bases outside the gene matches. In DNA form, the CDR3 reads TGTGCCAGCAGCCAAGTTGAGACAGGGGGCGCTTGGCAGTACTTC. Translation gives CASSQVETGGAWQYF.

This chain links TRBV2 with TRBJ2-2; D call uncertain. Trimming stripped 5 bases from V and 6 bases from J, with 4 bases between. Germline CDR1 and CDR2: SNHLY and FYNNEI. The CDR3 runs 11 residues. CDR3 nucleotide sequence: TGTGCCAGCAGTCTAGCCGGGGAGCTGTTTTTT. It yields the protein CASSLAGELFF. The full variable domain, its missing parts supplied by reference TRBV2 and TRBJ2-2, is EPEVTQTPSHQVTQMGQEVILRCVPISNHLYFYWYRQILGQKVEFLVSFYNNEISEKSEIFDDQFSVERPDGSNFTLKIRSTKLEDSAMYFCASSLAGELFFGEGSRLTVL.

The chain combines TRBV4-1 with TRBJ2-7, with 11 bases lining up with TRBD1. The CDR3 extends over 15 amino acids. The junction had 8 bases not matched to a gene; V was cut back by 4 bases and J by 6 bases. Germline-derived CDR1 and CDR2 are MGHRA and YSYEKL. The CDR3 protein is CASSLGTGGVGEQYF. The CDR3 DNA sequence: TGCGCCAGCAGCCTCGGGACAGGGGGGGTAGGCGAGCAGTACTTC.

This chain links TRBV4-1 with TRBJ2-7, with 10 bases lining up with TRBD2. With V trimmed by 3 bases and J by 4 bases, 3 bases remained unmatched. The CDR3 sequence is 14 residues long. CDR1 is MGHRA, CDR2 YSYEKL, per germline. CDR3 region: CASSQRTSGYEQYF. CDR3 nucleotide sequence: TGCGCCAGCAGCCAGCGGACTAGCGGATACGAGCAGTACTTC.

With respect to this clone: Other DNA sequences in the same sample also yield this CDR3. This chain uses TRBV19 with TRBJ2-5, with 8 bases matching TRBD2. The CDR3 has 15 residues. In germline, CDR1 is LNHDA, CDR2 SQIVND (reference sequence). The V segment lost 3 bases and the J segment 5 bases; nucleotides outside the gene matches: 8. CDR3 region: CASSMTGAGVETQYF. The CDR3 DNA reads TGTGCCAGTAGTATGACGGGAGCGGGAGTCGAGACCCAGTACTTC.